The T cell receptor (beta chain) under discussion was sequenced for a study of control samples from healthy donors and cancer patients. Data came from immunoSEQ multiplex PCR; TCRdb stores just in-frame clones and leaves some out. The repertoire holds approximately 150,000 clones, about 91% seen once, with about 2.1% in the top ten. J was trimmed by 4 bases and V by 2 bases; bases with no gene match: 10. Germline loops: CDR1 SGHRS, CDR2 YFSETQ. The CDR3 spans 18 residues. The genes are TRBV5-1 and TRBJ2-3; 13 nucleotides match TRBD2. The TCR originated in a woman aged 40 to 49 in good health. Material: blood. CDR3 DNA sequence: TGCGCCAGCAGCTTCGGGGGACTAGCGGGGAGGCAGTCAGATACGCAGTATTTT. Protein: CASSFGGLAGRQSDTQYF. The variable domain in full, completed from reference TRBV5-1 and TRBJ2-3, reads KAGVTQTPRYLIKTRGQQVTLSCSPISGHRSVSWYQQTPGQGLQFLFEYFSETQRNKGNFPGRFSGRQFSNSRSEMNVSTLELGDSALYLCASSFGGLAGRQSDTQYFGPGTRLTVL.